This T cell receptor (beta chain) was obtained from a study of blood T cell repertoires in COVID-19. The trim removed 2 bases at V and 5 bases at J, leaving 15 bases unmatched. Germline assignment: CDR1 SGHVS and CDR2 FQNEAQ. CDR3 length equals 18 residues. TCRdb keeps only in-frame clones here, not all; method: immunoSEQ multiplex PCR. The profile shows 200,000 or so clones, about 84% of them singletons. The sequence was collected from a woman in her twenties or thirties with acute or convalescent COVID-19. The sequencing input was peripheral blood. The rearrangement links TRBV7-8 to TRBJ2-3; 8 bases line up with TRBD1. CDR3 region: CASSLSRGRTRVIDTQYF. The CDR3 coding sequence is TGTGCCAGCAGCTTAAGCAGGGGGCGAACCCGGGTTATAGATACGCAGTATTTT.